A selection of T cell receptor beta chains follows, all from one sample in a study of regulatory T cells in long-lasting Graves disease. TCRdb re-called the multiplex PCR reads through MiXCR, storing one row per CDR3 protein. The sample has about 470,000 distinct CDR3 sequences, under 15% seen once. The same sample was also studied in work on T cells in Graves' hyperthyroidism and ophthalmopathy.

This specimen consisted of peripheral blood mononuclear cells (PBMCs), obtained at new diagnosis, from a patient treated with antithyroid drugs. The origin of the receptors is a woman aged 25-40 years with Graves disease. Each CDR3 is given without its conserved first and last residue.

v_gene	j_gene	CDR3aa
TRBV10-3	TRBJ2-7	AITQAGDYEQY
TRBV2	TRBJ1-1	ASSGSGQLIEAF
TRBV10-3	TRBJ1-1	AIRGASNTEAF
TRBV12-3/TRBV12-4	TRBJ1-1	ASRTRRDRVSAF
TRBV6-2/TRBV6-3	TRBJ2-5	ASSSSTETQY
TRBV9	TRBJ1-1	ASSVSTGGANTEAF
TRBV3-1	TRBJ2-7	ASSQGAGASYEQY
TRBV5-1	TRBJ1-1	ASSIQGSDRANTEAF
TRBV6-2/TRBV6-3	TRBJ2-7	ASSFPQVWQY
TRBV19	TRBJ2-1	ASSIDSLNRDEQF
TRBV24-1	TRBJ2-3	ATERQDSTDTQY
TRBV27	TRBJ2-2	ASSLSLAGELF
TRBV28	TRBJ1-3	ASSYTTSGNTIY
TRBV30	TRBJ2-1	AWSVAGSHYNEQF
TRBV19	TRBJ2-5	ASGRQGAEETQY
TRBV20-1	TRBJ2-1	SARTSGRDKRYNEQF
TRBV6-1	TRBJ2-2	ASKGTSGTGELF
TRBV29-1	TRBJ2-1	SVEGAGPVGEQF